What follows is one TCR beta chain and its context. The antigen is not known. This record comes from a study of radiotherapy plus CTLA-4 blockade in lung cancer. Assay: immunoSEQ multiplex PCR; the TCRdb copy retains only in-frame clones and omits some. The table has approximately 89,000 clones, around 83% seen once; the top ten hold roughly 15%. V was pared by 2 bases and J by 8 bases, with 13 bases between. CDR1 is MDHEN, CDR2 SYDVKM, per germline. CDR3 length: 13 residues. The study gave focal radiation plus ipilimumab CTLA-4 blockade to patients with chemo-refractory metastatic non-small-cell lung cancer. General observations from the study: Blood-borne expansion of tumor-derived TCR clones followed radiotherapy plus ipilimumab.

The origin of this receptor is a human donor with non-small cell lung cancer that progressed on radiotherapy plus ipilimumab. Sequencing used peripheral blood, obtained from a patient treated with radiotherapy plus ipilimumab. The chain links TRBV28 to TRBJ2-7; D might be TRBD1 (6 bases). As DNA, the CDR3 is TGTGCCAGCAGTTTACCGACAGGAAAGAAGCAGTACTTC. Protein product: CASSLPTGKKQYF.